This is a list of T cell receptor beta chains from one sample in a study of CD8+ T cells in alopecia areata. Sequencing used immunoSEQ multiplex PCR; TCRdb keeps in-frame clones, though not all of them. This sample yields about 160,000 clones, of which roughly two thirds are seen a single time; roughly 0.99% belongs to the top ten. The input for sequencing was CD4+ T cells sorted from blood, taken at week 4, from a patient treated with tofacitinib. The receptors come from a human donor with alopecia areata. Each CDR3 is given with its conserved first and last residue. Each record gives: CDR3 protein, CDR3 DNA, clone size, D gene, J gene, CDR3 length, V gene. A D gene is named only where the DNA matches it firmly. The listing skips clone size in some rows; elsewhere it reads once, few, many or a size class.

CDR3aa: CASSAFEQGSEKLFF; CDR3nt: TGTGCCAGCAGTGCATTTGAACAGGGTTCTGAAAAACTGTTTTTT; abundance: NA; d_gene: NA; j_gene: TRBJ1-4; len: 15; v_gene: TRBV25-1
CDR3aa: CASSTTGVEDTQYF; CDR3nt: TGTGCCAGCAGTACAACAGGGGTGGAAGATACGCAGTATTTT; abundance: NA; d_gene: TRBD1; j_gene: TRBJ2-3; len: 14; v_gene: TRBV27
CDR3aa: CAWSVMLEGASGYTF; CDR3nt: TGTGCCTGGAGTGTAATGCTAGAGGGGGCGAGCGGCTACACCTTC; abundance: NA; d_gene: TRBD1; j_gene: TRBJ1-2; len: 15; v_gene: TRBV30
CDR3aa: CASSVGDRASQYF; CDR3nt: TGTGCCAGCAGCGTAGGGGACAGGGCGAGCCAGTACTTC; abundance: NA; d_gene: TRBD1; j_gene: TRBJ2-5; len: 13; v_gene: TRBV9
CDR3aa: CASTPGNGHQPQHF; CDR3nt: TGTGCCAGCACCCCAGGGAATGGACATCAGCCCCAGCATTTT; abundance: many; d_gene: NA; j_gene: TRBJ1-5; len: 14; v_gene: TRBV6-6
CDR3aa: CASRSGARNIQYF; CDR3nt: TGTGCCAGCAGGTCGGGGGCTAGAAACATTCAGTACTTC; abundance: NA; d_gene: NA; j_gene: TRBJ2-4; len: 13; v_gene: TRBV6-5
CDR3aa: CASRRQGGELFF; CDR3nt: TGTGCCAGCAGAAGACAGGGCGGGGAGCTGTTTTTT; abundance: NA; d_gene: TRBD1; j_gene: TRBJ2-2; len: 12; v_gene: TRBV2
CDR3aa: CSVEEGTDTQYF; CDR3nt: TGCAGCGTTGAAGAAGGCACAGATACGCAGTATTTT; abundance: NA; d_gene: NA; j_gene: TRBJ2-3; len: 12; v_gene: TRBV29-1
CDR3aa: CASSFTGIDYEQYF; CDR3nt: TGTGCCAGCAGTTTTACAGGGATCGACTACGAGCAGTACTTC; abundance: NA; d_gene: NA; j_gene: TRBJ2-7; len: 14; v_gene: TRBV7-2
CDR3aa: CASSEEGGGLPDTQYF; CDR3nt: TGTGCCAGCAGTGAAGAAGGCGGGGGGCTCCCTGATACGCAGTATTTT; abundance: few; d_gene: TRBD2; j_gene: TRBJ2-3; len: 16; v_gene: TRBV2
CDR3aa: CSVDWFRGDEQFF; CDR3nt: TGCAGCGTTGATTGGTTTCGGGGCGATGAGCAGTTCTTC; abundance: few; d_gene: NA; j_gene: TRBJ2-1; len: 13; v_gene: TRBV29-1
CDR3aa: CSVRGARETQYF; CDR3nt: TGCAGCGTTAGGGGGGCCAGGGAGACCCAGTACTTC; abundance: few; d_gene: NA; j_gene: TRBJ2-5; len: 12; v_gene: TRBV29-1
CDR3aa: CASSGRTGFPPDTQYF; CDR3nt: TGTGCCAGCAGCGGAAGGACGGGATTTCCCCCAGATACGCAGTATTTT; abundance: NA; d_gene: NA; j_gene: TRBJ2-3; len: 16; v_gene: TRBV7-2
CDR3aa: CASSTSATGYAGANVLTF; CDR3nt: TGTGCCAGCAGCACCTCCGCGACAGGTTACGCCGGGGCCAACGTCCTGACTTTC; abundance: NA; d_gene: NA; j_gene: TRBJ2-6; len: 18; v_gene: TRBV9
CDR3aa: CASSIDPQGYEQYF; CDR3nt: TGTGCCAGTAGTATAGATCCACAGGGCTACGAGCAGTACTTC; abundance: NA; d_gene: NA; j_gene: TRBJ2-7; len: 14; v_gene: TRBV19
CDR3aa: CASSLGTGTGYNEQFF; CDR3nt: TGCGCCAGCAGCTTGGGAACCGGGACAGGGTACAATGAGCAGTTCTTC; abundance: few; d_gene: TRBD1; j_gene: TRBJ2-1; len: 16; v_gene: TRBV5-1
CDR3aa: CASSTQDPGYNEQFF; CDR3nt: TGTGCCAGCAGCACACAGGACCCGGGGTACAATGAGCAGTTCTTC; abundance: NA; d_gene: NA; j_gene: TRBJ2-1; len: 15; v_gene: TRBV7-6
CDR3aa: CASSGLAGEWEQYF; CDR3nt: TGTGCCAGCTCAGGACTAGCGGGGGAGTGGGAGCAGTACTTC; abundance: NA; d_gene: TRBD2; j_gene: TRBJ2-7; len: 14; v_gene: TRBV18
CDR3aa: CASSLVPGQGGYNQPQHF; CDR3nt: TGTGCCAGCAGCTTAGTCCCGGGACAGGGGGGGTACAATCAGCCCCAGCATTTT; abundance: NA; d_gene: TRBD1; j_gene: TRBJ1-5; len: 18; v_gene: TRBV7-6
CDR3aa: CSVVTGRETQYF; CDR3nt: TGCAGCGTTGTAACAGGGAGAGAGACCCAGTACTTC; abundance: NA; d_gene: NA; j_gene: TRBJ2-5; len: 12; v_gene: TRBV29-1
CDR3aa: CASSLYQVNEQYF; CDR3nt: TGTGCCAGCAGCTTGTACCAGGTCAACGAGCAGTACTTC; abundance: once; d_gene: NA; j_gene: TRBJ2-7; len: 13; v_gene: TRBV5-4
CDR3aa: CACTSHEGRDTEAFF; CDR3nt: TGTGCCTGCACGAGTCACGAGGGAAGGGACACTGAAGCTTTCTTT; abundance: NA; d_gene: NA; j_gene: TRBJ1-1; len: 15; v_gene: TRBV30
CDR3aa: CASSVDPSSGVKNEQYF; CDR3nt: TGTGCCAGCAGCGTAGACCCGTCGAGCGGGGTAAAGAACGAGCAGTACTTC; abundance: NA; d_gene: TRBD2; j_gene: TRBJ2-7; len: 17; v_gene: TRBV9